Listed below are T cell receptor beta chains from one sample, sequenced in a study of T cell repertoires in cytomegalovirus infection. MiXCR, run by TCRdb on the reads, gives a single entry per CDR3 protein. The sample lists some 940,000 distinct CDR3 sequences; around 30% were seen once. No cognate antigen is known for these TCRs. Sample: cultured CD8+ T cells from PBMCs, taken from culture after CMV antigen stimulation. These receptors were collected from a human donor in good health (CMV status not recorded). Some clones in this sample may be carry-over from other donors' samples. Both conserved end residues are trimmed from each CDR3.

TRBV15	TRBJ1-2	ATSRTPGQGANYGYT
TRBV14	TRBJ1-1	ASSQDFVFTEAF
TRBV7-6	TRBJ1-1	ASSLAEGFGTEAF
TRBV27	TRBJ1-1	ASSLPGRKAF
TRBV6-5	TRBJ2-5	ANSLQETQY
TRBV6-1	TRBJ1-1	ASIGGSAEAF
TRBV12-3/TRBV12-4	TRBJ2-5	ASSFMLGRGARETQY
TRBV12-3/TRBV12-4	TRBJ2-4	ASRGGDPSQNIQY
TRBV12-5	TRBJ1-1	ASGLESGIGRTEAF
TRBV25-1	TRBJ2-2	ASYWDTRTNTGELF
TRBV11-2	TRBJ2-3	ASSLVYLNEDTQY
TRBV25-1	TRBJ2-5	ASSESVDETQY
TRBV19	TRBJ1-5	ASSIFGQSNQPQH
TRBV28	TRBJ2-5	ASSSKGLAETQY
TRBV6-2/TRBV6-3	TRBJ1-2	ASSYGGYPSGYT
TRBV28	TRBJ2-1	ASMANEQF
TRBV15	TRBJ2-2	ATSRGGSTGELF
TRBV7-9	TRBJ2-4	ASSLPGGAKNIQY
TRBV7-9	TRBJ1-3	ASSQEEVRGSGNTIY
TRBV6-2/TRBV6-3	TRBJ1-1	ASSYTGDECF
TRBV6-2/TRBV6-3	TRBJ1-5	ASIPGQSWNNQPQH
TRBV12-3/TRBV12-4	TRBJ1-1	ASSWAGGAGTEAF
TRBV6-6	TRBJ1-6	ATGTGNSPLH
TRBV7-9	TRBJ1-1	ASSTTGVSTEAF
TRBV12-3/TRBV12-4	TRBJ1-5	ASSFTKNQPQH
TRBV27	TRBJ2-1	ASSLEGHNEQF
TRBV5-8	TRBJ1-5	ASNKGMAQPQH
TRBV9	TRBJ2-6	ASSVGTDRGGGANVLT
TRBV7-9	TRBJ1-1	ASSSGVQAF
TRBV15	TRBJ2-7	ATSQVPGTRSSYEQY
TRBV7-9	TRBJ2-1	ASSYTDHEQF
TRBV12-3/TRBV12-4	TRBJ2-3	ASSFGAHSYATDTQY
TRBV5-6	TRBJ1-1	ASIPRRVNTEAF
TRBV6-5	TRBJ1-6	ASSRDGLSPLH
TRBV7-3	TRBJ1-2	ASSLTGTDYYGYT
TRBV20-1	TRBJ2-3	SARDPSGRGAPDTQY
TRBV2	TRBJ1-1	ASSDTMNTEAF
TRBV7-2	TRBJ1-2	ASSLSAIDGYT
TRBV4-1	TRBJ2-3	ASSPGRSSTDTQY
TRBV19	TRBJ1-1	ASSIVRERGTEAF
TRBV2	TRBJ1-2	ASALVPGQGAYGYT
TRBV28	TRBJ2-5	ASTPSGGETQY